The 18 T cell receptor beta chains in this list originate from one sample, sequenced in a study of Graves' ophthalmopathy and Graves' hyperthyroidism. Scientists amplified the TCR beta CDR3 regions from RNA transcripts. HTBI primers were employed in first-round RT-PCR, then a second-round multiplex PCR followed. TCRdb processed the multiplex PCR reads anew with MiXCR; each CDR3 protein has one entry. The table shows more than 1,000,000 distinct CDR3 sequences, with about 38% occurring only once. The sample consisted of peripheral blood or thyroid tissue (not recorded which). The source is an adult man with Graves' hyperthyroidism.

The chain uses TRBV6-9 and TRBJ2-2; no clear D. Trimming left V 5 bases short and J 7 bases short, with 17 bases between. This CDR3 is 15 amino acids long. Germline V CDR1 and CDR2: MNHGY, SVAAGI. CDR3 region: CASSETDRRVGELFF. The CDR3, as DNA: TGTGCCAGCAGTGAGACGGACCGCCGGGTCGGGGAGCTGTTTTTT.

As concerns this clonotype: The CDR3 end shows no conserved phenylalanine or tryptophan, and so a read error is likely. The limits of the CDR3 on the DNA are not certain, so only TCRdb's listed CDR3 is given. The rearrangement uses TRBV7-9 and TRBJ2-7. CDR1 is SEHNR, CDR2 FQNEAQ, per germline (reference sequence). The CDR3 is 9 residues long, counting both termini. The CDR3 region is CASSLGQSY.

The chain has TRBV6-2 or TRBV6-3 and TRBJ2-7; possible D gene TRBD1, 5 bases. The CDR3 contains 12 residues. From germline, CDR1 is MNHEY and CDR2 SVGEGT. Deletions cut 4 bases from V and 6 bases from J, with 10 bases between. The DNA of the CDR3 is TGTGCCAGCAGTTTGACAGTATCCGAGCAGTACTTC. Its protein product is CASSLTVSEQYF.

The V and J genes are TRBV6-5 and TRBJ2-7; D call uncertain. V was clipped by 6 bases and J by 3 bases, with 18 bases between them. Per the germline V gene, CDR1 is MNHEY and CDR2 is SVGAGI. The CDR3 sequence is 15 residues long. CDR3 amino acids: CASREMAFKSYEQYF. CDR3 DNA: TGTGCCAGCAGAGAAATGGCGTTTAAAAGCTACGAGCAGTACTTC.

The gene calls are TRBV7-9 and TRBJ2-2; D gene ambiguous. The end of the DNA fits TRBJ2-3 better, so the J call may be wrong. CDR1 and CDR2 from the germline V gene are SEHNR and FQNEAQ (reference sequence). This CDR3 comprises 14 residues. The CDR3, as DNA: TGTGCCAGCAGCCCAACAGCCACCACAGATACGCAGTATTTT. Translated, it gives CASSPTATTDTQYF.

This clonotype was counted many times. The chain is built from TRBV10-3 and TRBJ2-2; D may be TRBD1 (5 bases). V was pared by 7 bases and J by 0 bases, with 9 bases between. Germline values: CDR1 ENHRY, CDR2 SYGVKD. The CDR3 is 14 residues long. The CDR3 sequence is CAIKTAPNTGELFF. Written as DNA, the CDR3 is TGTGCCATCAAGACAGCCCCGAACACCGGGGAGCTGTTTTTT.

CDR3 nucleotide sequence: TGTGCCAGCAGTCTCGAACGGGAGGGAGAGACCCAGTACTTC. Translated, it gives CASSLEREGETQYF. This chain links TRBV28 with TRBJ2-5; 8 bases agree with TRBD2. Germline V gene data show CDR1 as MDHEN and CDR2 as SYDVKM. V gave up 5 bases and J gave up 4 bases; unmatched junction bases: 6. This CDR3 region has 14 residues.

This rearrangement joins TRBV7-3 to TRBJ2-7; 9 bases match TRBD2. The CDR3 spans 15 residues. Trimming removed 2 bases from V and 6 bases from J; junction bases left unmatched: 8. Looked up from germline, CDR1 is SGHTA and CDR2 is FQGTGA. As DNA, the CDR3 is TGTGCCAGCAGCTTACTGGGGACTAGCAGCCCCGAGCAGTACTTC. Its protein is CASSLLGTSSPEQYF.

The rearrangement joins TRBV6-5 to TRBJ2-5; D unresolved. Trimming shortened V by 5 bases and J by 5 bases, and 12 bases separated the two germline ends. The CDR3 has 13 residues. Germline V lookup: CDR1 MNHEY, CDR2 SVGAGI. CDR3 DNA sequence: TGTGCCAGCAGTCCCAACAGTGCTGAGACCCAGTACTTC. The encoded protein is CASSPNSAETQYF.

This chain links TRBV2 with TRBJ2-7, with D perhaps TRBD1 or TRBD2 (5 bases each). Trimming cost V 10 bases and J 7 bases, with 14 bases left between them. The CDR3 is 11 amino acids. Germline V gives CDR1 SNHLY, CDR2 FYNNEI. The CDR3, as DNA: TGTGCCACCGGGACCGGGCGAGAGCAGTACTTC. Translating gives CATGTGREQYF.

This clonotype occurred many times. The chain is built from TRBV7-6 and TRBJ2-7, with TRBD2 matching 8 bases. The V gene end was trimmed by 5 bases and the J gene end by 0 bases; junction bases not matched to a gene: 9. Germline CDR1 SGHVS, CDR2 FNYEAQ. The CDR3 covers 16 residues. CDR3 in amino acids: CASSPGTTSGSYEQYF. As DNA, the CDR3 is TGTGCCAGCAGCCCCGGGACTACTAGCGGCTCCTACGAGCAGTACTTC.

This clonotype was observed at least ten times. The chain's CDR3 is CSARDAGIGGYTF. The CDR3 bases are TGCAGTGCTAGGGACGCGGGGATAGGGGGCTACACCTTC. The rearrangement links TRBV20-1 to TRBJ1-2; no reliable D call. The germline V gene has CDR1 DFQATT and CDR2 SNEGSKA (reference sequence). V lost 3 bases and J 8 bases, leaving 16 bases between the germline ends. The CDR3 contains 13 residues.

This clonotype was observed many times. The chain links TRBV20-1 to TRBJ2-7; 8 positions match TRBD1. The V gene end was trimmed by 3 bases and the J gene end by 4 bases; junction bases not matched to a gene: 11. The CDR3 spans 15 residues. Germline V lookup: CDR1 DFQATT, CDR2 SNEGSKA (reference sequence). The CDR3 bases are TGCAGTGCTAGGCCTTGGGACAGGTCCTTGTACGAGCAGTACTTC. Its translation: CSARPWDRSLYEQYF.

This clonotype occurred a few times. The chain links TRBV7-9 to TRBJ1-1; D unresolved. V was clipped by 3 bases and J by 12 bases, with 8 bases between them. Germline V CDR1 and CDR2: SEHNR, FQNEAQ (reference sequence). The CDR3 sequence is 10 residues long. DNA for the CDR3: TGTGCCAGCAGCTTTGTTGAGACTTTCTTT. Its translation is CASSFVETFF. The complete variable domain, with remaining parts taken from reference TRBV7-9 and TRBJ1-1, reads DTGVSQNPRHKITKRGQNVTFRCDPISEHNRLYWYRQTLGQGPEFLTYFQNEAQLEKSRLLSDRFSAERPKGSFSTLEIQRTEQGDSAMYLCASSFVETFFGQGTRLTVV.

This clonotype was counted at least ten times. The V gene is TRBV7-9, the J gene TRBJ1-3; D is uncertain. The germline V and J ends were trimmed by 4 bases and 2 bases, with 18 bases remaining between them. Germline values: CDR1 SEHNR, CDR2 FQNEAQ (reference sequence). This CDR3 region has 17 residues. This CDR3 reads CASSSFSIPYAGNTIYF. The CDR3 DNA follows: TGTGCCAGCAGCTCGTTTAGCATCCCATACGCTGGAAACACCATATATTTT.

In this sample, this clonotype turned up many times. J is TRBJ1-5 and V is TRBV29-1; the D gene is possibly TRBD1 (5 bases). Deletions cut 6 bases from V and 1 base from J, with 13 bases between. Germline V gene data show CDR1 as SQVTM and CDR2 as ANQGSEA. The CDR3 has 14 amino acids. CDR3 bases: TGCAGCGTGATGACAGAGGGAAGCAATCAGCCCCAGCATTTT. It is translated as CSVMTEGSNQPQHF.

Note on this clonotype: The junction departs from the called germline gene at one end, perhaps through a read error. The V and J genes are TRBV20-1 and TRBJ1-2, with 7 positions matching TRBD1. Per the germline V gene, CDR1 is DFQATT and CDR2 is SNEGSKA (reference sequence). CDR3 size: 14 residues. CDR3 DNA sequence: TGCAGTGCTAGATCGGACAGGAATAACGATGGCTACACCTTC. This codes for CSARSDRNNDGYTF.

This clonotype was counted only a few times. The genes are TRBV10-3 and TRBJ1-5, with 7 nucleotides matching TRBD1. The CDR3 length is 16 residues. J gave up 6 bases and V 3 bases, and 11 bases lay outside the gene matches. Germline loops: CDR1 ENHRY, CDR2 SYGVKD. CDR3 nucleotide sequence: TGTGCCATCAGTGACCCGACAGGGAGTGCCACTCAGCCCCAGCATTTT. It is translated as CAISDPTGSATQPQHF.